This T cell receptor beta chain was documented in a study of blood T cell repertoires in COVID-19. Study at large: There were acute and convalescent COVID-19 samples, and they came from the United States, Italy and Spain. T cells, B-cell-depleted T cells, or PBMCs supplied cDNA or gDNA.

Recovered status in Cohort 3 required two negative PCRs, clearance, or symptom resolution. In the original processing: Reference gene primer amplification gave nucleated cell count estimates. TCRdb's table, derived via immunoSEQ multiplex PCR, lists solely in-frame clones and lacks some. V and J calls and clone size are those listed in that table; D and trimming were worked out from the DNA. Seen here are hundreds of thousands of clones, 85% to 90% observed once, and the top ten hold 0.9% to 1.2%. This clone has a handful of counts. V gave up 3 bases and J gave up 5 bases; unmatched junction bases: 2. CDR1 and CDR2 (germline): SGHTA, FQGTGA. This CDR3 has 15 amino acids.

Source material: PBMCs or T cells enriched from blood (not recorded which). The chain couples TRBV7-3 to TRBJ2-5, with TRBD2 matching 14 bases. The receptor's source is a man aged 25-45 years who had recovered from COVID-19. The CDR3 is CASSFGTSGSETQYF. The CDR3 region has the DNA TGTGCCAGCAGCTTCGGGACTAGCGGGAGTGAGACCCAGTACTTC. Looking up the rest from reference TRBV7-3 and TRBJ2-5 gives the full variable domain: GAGVSQTPSNKVTEKGKYVELRCDPISGHTALYWYRQSLGQGPEFLIYFQGTGAADDSGLPNDRFFAVRPEGSVSTLKIQRTERGDSAVYLCASSFGTSGSETQYFGPGTRLLVL.